This entry describes one T cell receptor (beta chain). Its antigen is still unknown. The input lacks base qualities; no much larger clone sits a single base away. The CDR3 goes from the cysteine to the phenylalanine over 14 residues. Only the CDR3 DNA stays, 42 bases, in frame from base 1. The junction shows trimming of 5 bases on V and 1 base on J, plus 12 bases between the germline ends. CDR1 and CDR2, per the germline V gene, are SGHRS and YFSETQ. The sample comes from a study of T cells in Graves' hyperthyroidism and ophthalmopathy (dated 2019 in TCRdb). Describing the broader study: Peripheral blood samples were taken at initial diagnosis, before any treatment was given. A discovery cohort of 95 to 100 patients, roughly 45 with Graves' ophthalmopathy and approximately 57 with stable Graves' hyperthyroidism, was used to find distinguishing TCR V-J signatures. Whether ophthalmopathy could be predicted prospectively was tested in an independent validation cohort made up of some 20 hyperthyroidism patients plus 17 patients who later progressed to ophthalmopathy. The 100 discovery patients were divided at random into training and test sets in a 7:3 ratio. The study also compared thyroid tissue and blood T-cell repertoires from several Graves' hyperthyroidism patients. Once sampling was done, hyperthyroidism patients were given methimazole at a starting dose of 30 mg daily, whereas ophthalmopathy patients were given high-dose intravenous methylprednisolone. TCR Vbeta CDR3 sequencing of 135 peripheral blood samples (around 45 ophthalmopathy, about 80 hyperthyroidism and around 17 progressor patients) is reported in the paper.

Ophthalmopathy patients had moderately to severely active disease, with a Clinical Activity Score of 3 or more, a NOSPECS grade of 4 or more, and a disease duration of less than 3 months. Exclusion was applied to patients with uncontrolled infections, other autoimmune diseases, pregnancy or lactation. Clinical symptoms, serum thyroxine and TRAb, thyroid ultrasound, and orbital computed tomography formed the basis for the diagnoses. PBMCs were isolated from about 10 ml of fresh peripheral blood by Ficoll-Paque density gradient centrifugation. Total RNA was extracted with Trizol reagent, and quality was checked on an Agilent 2100 Bioanalyzer. The TCR beta CDR3 regions were amplified from the RNA transcripts. For the first round of RT-PCR on the TCR CDR3, the HTBI primer set was used together with the Qiagen OneStep RT-PCR kit. A second multiplex PCR round built the libraries, followed by size selection and purification. The libraries were sequenced on an Illumina HiSeq2000 using paired-end 100 bp reads. In the original analysis: SOAPnuke was used to process the raw data, with reads discarded if the reads contained adapters or uncalled bases, had a mean Phred below 15, or lacked an exact constant-primer or identifier match. High-quality paired reads were merged with COPE v1.2.5, and unique nucleotide sequences were defined as clonotypes. Clonotypes were aligned to IMGT TRBV, TRBD and TRBJ reference segments using MiTCR v1.1. Analysis was restricted to V-J combinations with a frequency above 0.0001, which covered 98% to 99.2% of repertoires. The TCS score was defined as F50 (clonal expansion) divided by E x V (chaos), with BLOSUM62-based TCRdist calculated between CDR3 peptides within each V-J. Welch's t-statistics and random forest reduced 500 to 550 V-J features to about 12, which were used in a naive Bayes classifier (R e1071). The public reads were quality trimmed at Q25 with fastp and then assembled into clones with MiXCR by TCRdb, keeping productive beta chains. Rows merge per CDR3 protein into single entries with the most common DNA and genes. The V and J calls come from TCRdb's annotation, not from the publication. The sample table shows hundreds of thousands of distinct CDR3 sequences, and about 20% are seen once. The ten largest account for around 65% of the sample.

Overall study outcomes, separate from this receptor: Most expanded thyroid clonotypes (frequency above 0.001) were also detected in blood, suggesting blood repertoires may reflect thyroid immune responses. No statistical method was used to set the sample size in advance, and investigators knew the group allocation. Ophthalmopathy was separated from stable hyperthyroidism by a 13 V-J signature model, with around 90% sensitivity and roughly 81% specificity obtained in cross-validation and 80%/75% obtained in testing. During validation, the model predicted progression to ophthalmopathy a median of about 6.3 months ahead of onset, with 70.59% sensitivity and roughly 75% specificity.

This sequence originates from a man younger than 40 with Graves' ophthalmopathy. The V gene is TRBV5-1 and the J gene is TRBJ1-1; possibly the D gene is TRBD1, per 5 matching bases. Sequenced input: blood. At the DNA level, the sequence is TGCGCCAGCAGTGGGGGGGGTAGGAACACTGAAGCTTTCTTT. Its coded protein is CASSGGGRNTEAFF.